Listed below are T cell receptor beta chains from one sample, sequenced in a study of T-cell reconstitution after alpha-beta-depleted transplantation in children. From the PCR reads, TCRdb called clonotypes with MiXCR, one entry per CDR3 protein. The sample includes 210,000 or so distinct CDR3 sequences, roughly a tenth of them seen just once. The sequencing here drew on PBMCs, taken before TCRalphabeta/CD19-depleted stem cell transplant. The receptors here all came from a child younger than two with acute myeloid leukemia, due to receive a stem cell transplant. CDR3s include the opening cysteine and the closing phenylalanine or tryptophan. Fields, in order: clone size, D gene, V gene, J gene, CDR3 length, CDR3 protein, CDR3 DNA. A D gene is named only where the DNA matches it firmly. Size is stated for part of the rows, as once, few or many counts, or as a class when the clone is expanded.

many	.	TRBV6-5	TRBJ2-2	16	CASSYYTTDYTGELFF	TGTGCCAGCAGTTACTACACAACTGACTACACCGGGGAGCTGTTTTTT
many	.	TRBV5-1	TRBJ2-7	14	CASSLQGHFYEQYF	TGCGCCAGCAGCTTACAGGGACACTTCTACGAGCAGTACTTC
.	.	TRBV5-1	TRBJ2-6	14	CASSSPSGANVPTF	TGCGCCAGCAGCTCTCCCTCTGGGGCCAACGTCCCGACTTTC
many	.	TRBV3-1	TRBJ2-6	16	CASSQNGASGANVLTF	TGTGCCAGCAGCCAAAACGGTGCCTCTGGGGCCAACGTCCTGACTTTC
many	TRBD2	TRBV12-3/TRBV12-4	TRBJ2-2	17	CASSFTGTSGNTGELFF	TGTGCCAGCAGTTTTACCGGGACTAGCGGGAACACCGGGGAGCTGTTTTTT
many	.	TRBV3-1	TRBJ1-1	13	CASSQDTWGSAFF	TGTGCCAGCAGCCAAGATACGTGGGGGTCAGCTTTCTTT
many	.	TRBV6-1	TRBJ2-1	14	CASSEAGAVNEQFF	TGTGCCAGCAGTGAAGCTGGGGCCGTCAATGAGCAGTTCTTC
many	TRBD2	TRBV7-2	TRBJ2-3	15	CASRQRTSGTDTQYF	TGTGCCAGCCGCCAACGGACTAGCGGCACAGATACGCAGTATTTT
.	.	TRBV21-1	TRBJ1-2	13	CARSPGTNYGYTF	TGTGCCAGGAGCCCCGGGACCAACTATGGCTACACCTTC
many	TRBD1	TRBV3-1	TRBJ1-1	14	CASSQTTGGSEAFF	TGTGCCAGCAGCCAAACGACAGGGGGATCTGAAGCTTTCTTT
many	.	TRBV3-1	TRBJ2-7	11	CASSQEGEQYF	TGTGCCAGCAGCCAAGAGGGCGAGCAGTACTTC
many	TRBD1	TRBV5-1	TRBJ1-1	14	CASSEGQGRTEAFF	TGCGCCAGCAGCGAAGGACAGGGGAGGACTGAAGCTTTCTTT
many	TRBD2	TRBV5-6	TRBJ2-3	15	CASSLLAGTLDTQYF	TGTGCCAGCAGCCTTCTAGCGGGAACTTTAGATACGCAGTATTTT
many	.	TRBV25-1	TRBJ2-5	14	CASSEGGQAETQYF	TGTGCCAGCAGTGAGGGAGGACAGGCAGAGACCCAGTACTTC
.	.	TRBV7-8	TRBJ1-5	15	CASSLVGGSNQPQHF	TGTGCCAGCAGCTTAGTGGGGGGGAGCAATCAGCCCCAGCATTTT
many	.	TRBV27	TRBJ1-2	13	CASSLSQGYGYTF	TGTGCCAGCAGTTTATCACAGGGTTATGGCTACACCTTC
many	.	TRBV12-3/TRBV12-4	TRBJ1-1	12	CASTITGYEAFF	TGTGCCAGCACCATAACAGGGTATGAAGCTTTCTTT
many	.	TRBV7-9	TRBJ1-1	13	CASSLGGAAEAFF	TGTGCCAGCAGCTTGGGGGGAGCGGCTGAAGCTTTCTTT
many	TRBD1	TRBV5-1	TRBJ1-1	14	CASSATGGGTEAFF	TGCGCCAGCAGCGCCACAGGGGGAGGGACTGAAGCTTTCTTT
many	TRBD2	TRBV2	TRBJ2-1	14	CASNGLAVADEQFF	TGTGCCAGCAACGGACTAGCGGTAGCGGATGAGCAGTTCTTC
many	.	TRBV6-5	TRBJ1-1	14	CASSYSPSNTEAFF	TGTGCCAGCAGTTACTCCCCCAGCAACACTGAAGCTTTCTTT
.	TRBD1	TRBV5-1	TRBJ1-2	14	CASSLRGQGYGYPF	TGCGCCAGCAGCCTACGAGGACAGGGCTATGGCTACCCCTTC
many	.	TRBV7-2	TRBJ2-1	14	CASSLGSPYNEQFF	TGTGCCAGCAGCTTGGGGAGTCCCTACAATGAGCAGTTCTTC
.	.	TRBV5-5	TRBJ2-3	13	CASSYPGKGTQSF	TGTGCCAGCAGCTACCCGGGGAAAGGTACGCAGTCTTTT
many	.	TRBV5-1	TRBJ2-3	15	CASRPGTVGTDTQYF	TGCGCCAGCAGACCGGGTACTGTGGGCACAGATACGCAGTATTTT
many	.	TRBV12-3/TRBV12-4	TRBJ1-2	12	CASSLWAGGYTF	TGTGCCAGCAGTTTGTGGGCGGGTGGCTACACCTTC
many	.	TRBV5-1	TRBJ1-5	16	CASSQSDGTSNQPQHF	TGCGCCAGCAGCCAATCGGACGGAACCAGCAATCAGCCCCAGCATTTT
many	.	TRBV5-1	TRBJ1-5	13	CASRVGTDQPQHF	TGCGCCAGCAGGGTTGGTACGGATCAGCCCCAGCATTTT
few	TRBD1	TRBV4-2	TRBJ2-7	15	CASSLEGTGPNEQYF	TGTGCCAGCAGCCTAGAGGGGACAGGTCCCAACGAGCAGTACTTC
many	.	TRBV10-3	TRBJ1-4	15	CAISESITVGEKLFF	TGTGCCATCAGTGAGTCGATTACGGTGGGAGAAAAACTGTTTTTT
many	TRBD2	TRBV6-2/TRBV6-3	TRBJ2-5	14	CASNELAAQETQYF	TGTGCCAGCAATGAACTAGCGGCGCAAGAGACCCAGTACTTC
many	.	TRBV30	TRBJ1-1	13	CAWSLDMNTEAFF	TGTGCCTGGTCTTTGGACATGAACACTGAAGCTTTCTTT
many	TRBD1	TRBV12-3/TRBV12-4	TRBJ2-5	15	CASRLGTGGLETQYF	TGTGCCAGCAGGCTAGGGACAGGGGGTTTGGAGACCCAGTACTTC
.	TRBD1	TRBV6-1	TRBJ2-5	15	CASSPYEGAWETQYF	TGTGCCAGCAGCCCATACGAGGGGGCTTGGGAGACCCAGTACTTC
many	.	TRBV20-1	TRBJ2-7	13	CSASRDQTYEQYF	TGCAGTGCTAGTAGGGACCAAACCTACGAGCAGTACTTC
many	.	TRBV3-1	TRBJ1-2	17	CASSQDPTVKLGYGYTF	TGTGCCAGCAGCCAAGATCCAACAGTGAAATTGGGATATGGCTACACCTTC
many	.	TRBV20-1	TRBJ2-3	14	CSAREGGGGDTQYF	TGCAGTGCTAGGGAGGGGGGAGGGGGAGATACGCAGTATTTT
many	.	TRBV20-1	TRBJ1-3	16	CSARDTGRVNGNTIYF	TGCAGTGCTAGAGATACCGGCAGGGTAAATGGAAACACCATATATTTT
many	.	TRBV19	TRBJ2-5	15	CASKLTDFSEETQYF	TGTGCCAGTAAATTGACCGATTTTTCTGAAGAGACCCAGTACTTC
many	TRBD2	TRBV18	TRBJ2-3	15	CASSGAGGITDTQYF	TGTGCCAGCTCCGGCGCGGGAGGGATCACAGATACGCAGTATTTT
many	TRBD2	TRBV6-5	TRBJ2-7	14	CASSYLAGTYEQYF	TGTGCCAGCAGTTACCTAGCGGGAACCTACGAGCAGTACTTC
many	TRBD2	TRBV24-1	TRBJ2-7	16	CATSDPGTSGTYEQYF	TGTGCCACCAGTGATCCTGGGACTAGCGGGACTTACGAGCAGTACTTC
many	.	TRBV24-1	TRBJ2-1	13	CATSDLGNNEQFF	TGTGCCACCAGTGATTTGGGAAACAATGAGCAGTTCTTC